This TCR beta chain was sequenced for a study of T cell responses to AZD1222 COVID-19 vaccine. On the study more broadly: Both about-4-week and about-12-week second-dose recipients were combined. Notes on the study in general: Rises in breadth and depth of Spike-specific TCRs came after two AZD1222 doses.

Profiling relied on immunoSEQ multiplex PCR, and the TCRdb table lists in-frame clones only, not all of them. The data contain some 92,000 clones, roughly nine tenths of them singletons. V was clipped by 3 bases and J by 5 bases, with 16 bases between them. CDR3 length: 16 residues. CDR1 and CDR2 from the germline V gene are MNHNS and SASEGT. Comments on this clone: Its antigen is currently unknown.

The chain has TRBV6-1 and TRBJ1-4, with D possibly TRBD1 on 5 matching bases. The sample was peripheral blood, taken on day 0 of AZD1222 vaccination. This TCR came from an adult in good health. The CDR3, as DNA: TGTGCCAGCAGTGACTATTCAGGGATGGAGAATGAAAAACTGTTTTTT. The encoded protein is CASSDYSGMENEKLFF.